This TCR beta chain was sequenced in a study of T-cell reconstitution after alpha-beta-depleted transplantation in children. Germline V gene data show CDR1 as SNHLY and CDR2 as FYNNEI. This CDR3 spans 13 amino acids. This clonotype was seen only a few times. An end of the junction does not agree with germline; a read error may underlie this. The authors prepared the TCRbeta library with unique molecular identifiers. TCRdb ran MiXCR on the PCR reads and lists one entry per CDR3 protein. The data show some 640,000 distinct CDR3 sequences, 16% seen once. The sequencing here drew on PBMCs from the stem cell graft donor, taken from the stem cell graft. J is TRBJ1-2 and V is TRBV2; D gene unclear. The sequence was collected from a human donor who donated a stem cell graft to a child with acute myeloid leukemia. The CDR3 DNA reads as TGTGCCAGCAGCGAAGGGATAGGCTATGGCTACACCTTC. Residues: CASSEGIGYGYTF.